The source of this T cell receptor beta chain is a study of blood T cell repertoires in COVID-19. Generated by immunoSEQ multiplex PCR, the TCRdb table keeps only in-frame clones and is missing some. The table records about 270,000 clones, 85% to 90% of them present only once. In germline, CDR1 is SGHVS, CDR2 FQNEAQ. Trimming at V came to 5 bases and at J to 2 bases, leaving 6 bases not matched to a gene. The CDR3 is 14 residues long. Clinical history as reported by participants underpinned cohort assignment. Sequencing was performed on PBMCs or T cells enriched from blood (not recorded which). The TCR sequence derives from a woman in her thirties with acute COVID-19. The chain couples TRBV7-8 to TRBJ2-7, with 7 nucleotides matching TRBD2. The CDR3 sequence is CASSPLAGAYEQYF. Written as DNA, the CDR3 is TGTGCCAGCAGCCCACTCGCGGGAGCCTACGAGCAGTACTTC.